One and the same sample provided the 10 T cell receptor beta chains below, sequenced in a study of human T cells and chemical hapten exposure (dated by TCRdb to about 2021). What this sample's time point label stands for: patch test 3, about 24 weeks after DPC sensitization. The sample's treatment or condition, from its label and the paper: therapeutic diphenylcyclopropenone sensitization with weekly scalp DPC. Receptor amplification or capture employed RACE. The listed sequencing device is NextSeq 500. The public reads were reprocessed in TCRdb via fastp at Q25 and MiXCR, keeping in-frame beta chains. Rows matching on CDR3 protein sequence are summarized as one entry with the most common DNA and genes. Across this sample there are approximately 86,000 distinct CDR3 sequences, with roughly 10% seen only once. The leading ten clones occupy 1.1% of the sample. The sample here was whole blood, taken in connection with sensitization to the hapten diphenylcyclopropenone (DPC). The receptors derive from a young woman with alopecia areata. Some clones in this sample may be carry-over from other donors' samples.

This clonotype was seen ten or more times. The chain carries TRBV28 and TRBJ1-2; TRBD1 matches at 8 bases. The length of the CDR3 is 14 residues. V shed 6 bases, J shed 4 bases, and the junction held 7 bases outside the gene matches. In germline, CDR1 is MDHEN, CDR2 SYDVKM. The CDR3 nucleotides are TGTGCCAGCAGGCTACAGGGGGGAGGCTATGGCTACACCTTC. It codes for CASRLQGGGYGYTF.

This rearrangement joins TRBV28 to TRBJ2-7, with 9 bases lining up with TRBD1. The germline CDR1 and CDR2 sequences are MDHEN and SYDVKM. V lost 6 bases to trimming and J lost 3 bases; unmatched junction nucleotides: 9. The CDR3 contains 15 residues. This CDR3 is CASRPGTGSIYEQYV. CDR3 nucleotide sequence: TGTGCCAGCAGACCCGGGACAGGGTCTATCTACGAGCAGTACGTC.

This clonotype turned up a few times. The rearrangement uses TRBV5-1 and TRBJ2-2; maybe TRBD1 (5 bases). CDR3 length: 15 amino acids. CDR1 and CDR2 (germline): SGHRS, YFSETQ. V was shortened by 1 base and J by 4 bases, with 11 bases between the two germline ends. The CDR3 here is CASSLNQGSTGELFF. The DNA for the CDR3 is TGCGCCAGCAGCTTGAACCAGGGATCCACCGGGGAGCTGTTTTTT.

In this sample, this clonotype turned up a few times. This rearrangement joins TRBV19 to TRBJ2-2, with D tentatively TRBD1 (5 bases). This CDR3 is built from 18 residues. V was trimmed by 1 base and J by 3 bases, leaving 18 bases between them. Germline V gives CDR1 LNHDA, CDR2 SQIVND (reference sequence). For the CDR3, the DNA is TGTGCCAGTAGTATAGTACCGGTAATCCAGGGTGACACCGGGGAGCTGTTTTTT. Translation: CASSIVPVIQGDTGELFF.

A few counts support this clonotype. The rearrangement links TRBV28 to TRBJ2-1; 9 nucleotides match TRBD2. V lost 4 bases and J lost 13; bases outside the gene matches: 5. The CDR3 runs to 12 residues. Germline CDR1 MDHEN, CDR2 SYDVKM. CDR3 region: CASSSPGLAQFF. In DNA, the CDR3 is TGTGCCAGCAGTTCCCCGGGACTAGCCCAGTTCTTC. Supplemented by reference TRBV28 and TRBJ2-1, the full variable domain reads DVKVTQSSRYLVKRTGEKVFLECVQDMDHENMFWYRQDPGLGLRLIYFSYDVKMKEKGDIPEGYSVSREKKERFSLILESASTNQTSMYLCASSSPGLAQFFGPGTRLTVL.

This clonotype has a count of ten or more. The genes are TRBV4-3 and TRBJ2-7, with D possibly being TRBD2 (6 bases). Germline loops: CDR1 LGHNA, CDR2 YSLEER. The CDR3 runs 17 residues. V dropped 2 bases and J dropped 2 bases, with 19 bases sitting between them. This CDR3 is CASSQTTGTAKTYEQYF. The CDR3 DNA is TGCGCCAGCAGCCAAACGACCGGGACTGCGAAAACCTACGAGCAGTACTTC.

V and J are TRBV6-1 and TRBJ2-2; unclear D gene. V was shortened by 6 bases and J by 3 bases, with 2 bases between the two germline ends. The CDR3 has 11 amino acids. Germline lookup yields CDR1 MNHNS and CDR2 SASEGT. CDR3 residues: CASRYTGELFF. In DNA form, the CDR3 reads TGTGCCAGCAGATACACCGGGGAGCTGTTTTTT.

The chain recombines TRBV28 with TRBJ2-7, with 9 positions matching TRBD1. Looked up from germline, CDR1 is MDHEN and CDR2 is SYDVKM. The CDR3 is made up of 14 amino acids. The V segment lost 9 bases and the J segment 3 bases; nucleotides outside the gene matches: 9. This CDR3 reads CASYAGTGLYEQYF. The CDR3 DNA follows: TGTGCCAGTTACGCCGGGACAGGGCTCTACGAGCAGTACTTC.

This clonotype has at least ten counts. The chain employs TRBV6-5 and TRBJ2-5; TRBD1 aligns across 12 bases. Germline loops: CDR1 MNHEY, CDR2 SVGAGI. Trimming at V came to 6 bases and at J to 6 bases, leaving 5 bases not matched to a gene. There are 14 residues in the CDR3. The CDR3 DNA reads TGTGCCAGCAGGCGGGACAGGGGGCTGAAGACCCAGTACTTC. This translates into CASRRDRGLKTQYF.

This clonotype was picked up many times. The CDR3 reads CASSMGGYNEQFF. CDR3 sequence (DNA): TGTGCCAGTAGTATGGGAGGTTACAATGAGCAGTTCTTC. J is TRBJ2-1 and V is TRBV19, with a weak D call TRBD2 (6 bases). This CDR3 has 13 amino acids. The V gene lost 3 bases and the J gene lost 4 bases, with 7 bases spanning the gap. The germline V gene has CDR1 LNHDA and CDR2 SQIVND (reference sequence).